This T cell receptor beta chain was recorded in a study of a mutant IDH1 vaccine in newly diagnosed glioma. Study-level background: Treated patients, approximately 62% male and around 40% female, averaged approximately 40 years of age.

The germline gives CDR1 MNHEY, CDR2 SMNVEV (reference sequence). V was clipped by 7 bases and J by 0 bases, with 11 bases between them. The CDR3 is 14 amino acids. In regard to this clone: As yet, its antigen is unknown.

TCRdb keeps only in-frame clones here, not all; method: immunoSEQ multiplex PCR. The profile shows about 40,000 clones, approximately 90% of them singletons. The time point denotes: week 5, during vaccination. One vaccine dose held 300 ug of mutant IDH1 20-mer peptide and came with topical imiquimod. This specimen was PBMCs, taken from a glioma patient whose treatment included an IDH1 peptide vaccine. This chain connects TRBV27 to TRBJ2-3, with D perhaps TRBD1 or TRBD2 (6 bases each). This receptor was taken from a man aged 45-65 years with glioma. This CDR3 is CASKQGTSTDTQYF. CDR3 DNA: TGTGCCAGCAAGCAGGGGACTAGCACAGATACGCAGTATTTT.